Presented here are 18 T cell receptor beta chains from one specimen sequenced in a study of CD8 T cells in Susac syndrome. The authors reverse transcribed roughly 0.5 to 1 ug RNA with random hexamers. Each CDR3 protein gets one entry after TCRdb re-called the immunoSEQ multiplex PCR reads with MiXCR. The sample includes roughly 160,000 distinct CDR3 sequences, over 85% seen only once; the top ten take over 0.12%. Sequences were obtained from CD4+ T cells from PBMCs. These receptors all stem from a human donor in good health.

This sequence joins TRBV7-2 and TRBJ2-1, with 7 bases aligning to TRBD2. Germline CDR1 reads SGHTA; CDR2 reads FQGNSA. V gave up 6 bases and J gave up 5 bases; unmatched junction bases: 7. The CDR3 covers 14 residues. CDR3 region: CASRRGTLDNEQFF. The CDR3 coding sequence is TGTGCCAGCAGGCGGGGGACCTTGGACAATGAGCAGTTCTTC.

This sequence joins TRBV20-1 and TRBJ1-1; no reliable D call. CDR3 size: 13 residues. V dropped 4 bases and J dropped 1 base, with 10 bases sitting between them. CDR1 DFQATT and CDR2 SNEGSKA come from the germline V gene (reference sequence). The CDR3 sequence is CSANDGTNTEAFF. For the CDR3, the DNA is TGCAGTGCTAACGACGGAACGAACACTGAAGCTTTCTTT.

The rearrangement joins TRBV29-1 to TRBJ2-5; maybe TRBD1 (6 bases). Germline assignment: CDR1 SQVTM and CDR2 ANQGSEA. V lost 7 bases to trimming and J lost 5 bases, with 14 bases between them. The CDR3 covers 12 residues. The CDR3 sequence is CSGTESRETQYF. The CDR3 region has the DNA TGCAGCGGGACAGAGTCCAGGGAGACCCAGTACTTC.

This sequence joins TRBV4-1 and TRBJ1-4, with a weak D call TRBD1 (6 bases). Trimming removed 4 bases from V and 5 bases from J, with 14 bases in between. The CDR3 has 15 residues. The V gene's germline CDR1 is MGHRA and CDR2 YSYEKL. The CDR3 DNA reads TGCGCCAGCAGCCCCTGGACAGCCGACAATGAAAAACTGTTTTTT. Residues: CASSPWTADNEKLFF.

This rearrangement joins TRBV2 to TRBJ2-7; D might be TRBD1 or TRBD2, each matching 5 bases. There are 14 residues in the CDR3. CDR1 and CDR2 from the germline V gene are SNHLY and FYNNEI. V was cut by 4 bases and J by 1 base, with 11 bases left in between. CDR3 DNA: TGTGCCAGCAGTGGAGGGGCAGGGTCCTACGAGCAGTACTTC. Its protein is CASSGGAGSYEQYF.

The chain carries TRBV7-8 and TRBJ2-2; 8 positions match TRBD1. The CDR3 is 17 residues long. Losses at the gene ends were 5 bases for V and 6 bases for J; bases not matched to a gene: 14. Germline-derived CDR1 and CDR2 are SGHVS and FQNEAQ. The CDR3 DNA reads as TGTGCCAGCAGCCACGGGCCCCGGACAGGGATGGCCGGGGAGCTGTTTTTT. This sequence encodes CASSHGPRTGMAGELFF.

The V call is TRBV19, the J call TRBJ1-1; D not resolved. The CDR3 is 13 residues long. CDR1 is LNHDA and CDR2 is SQIVND in the germline V gene (reference sequence). Trimming removed 3 bases from V and 0 bases from J, with 5 bases in between. DNA of the CDR3: TGTGCCAGTAGTATGATGTTGAACACTGAAGCTTTCTTT. This translates into CASSMMLNTEAFF.

This clonotype has only one observation. The genes are TRBV9 and TRBJ1-5; D gene ambiguous. CDR3 length: 14 amino acids. V was trimmed by 4 bases and J by 6 bases, leaving 14 bases between them. Germline values: CDR1 SGDLS, CDR2 YYNGEE. The CDR3 reads CASSNSLGSQPQHF. Written as DNA, the CDR3 is TGTGCCAGCAGCAACTCCTTGGGGAGTCAGCCCCAGCATTTT.

The V call is TRBV6-5, the J call TRBJ2-7; D is perhaps TRBD1 (6 bases). CDR3 length: 13 residues. V was shortened by 9 bases and J by 1 base, with 13 bases between the two germline ends. Germline V gene data show CDR1 as MNHEY and CDR2 as SVGAGI. This CDR3 reads CASKQGSSYEQYF. The CDR3 nucleotides are TGTGCCAGTAAACAGGGCTCATCCTACGAGCAGTACTTC.

This chain links TRBV3-1 with TRBJ2-5; D is unclear. V shed 4 bases and J shed 5 bases, with 11 bases lying between them. Germline CDR1 is LGHDT and CDR2 is YNNKEL (reference sequence). This CDR3 is built from 13 residues. CDR3 region: CASSRGRGETQYF. In DNA form, the CDR3 reads TGTGCCAGCAGCCGAGGTAGAGGTGAGACCCAGTACTTC.

The rearrangement uses TRBV25-1 and TRBJ2-5; 12 bases align to TRBD2. This CDR3 contains 16 residues. Germline CDR1 reads MGHDK; CDR2 reads SYGVNS. V gave up 1 base and J gave up 4 bases; unmatched junction bases: 4. CDR3 nucleotides: TGTGCCAGCAGTGAATTGACTAGCGGGGGTCGAGAGACCCAGTACTTC. It yields the protein CASSELTSGGRETQYF. The entire variable domain, with the rest obtained from reference TRBV25-1 and TRBJ2-5, is as follows: EADIYQTPRYLVIGTGKKITLECSQTMGHDKMYWYQQDPGMELHLIHYSYGVNSTEKGDLSSESTVSRIRTEHFPLTLESARPSHTSQYLCASSELTSGGRETQYFGPGTRLLVL.

This chain connects TRBV7-2 to TRBJ2-3; TRBD2 agrees at 9 bases. V gave up 4 bases and J gave up 5 bases; unmatched junction bases: 7. Germline V gene lookup returns CDR1 SGHTA and CDR2 FQGNSA. The CDR3 runs 15 residues. The CDR3 sequence is CASSYVSGGRDTQYF. In DNA form, the CDR3 reads TGTGCCAGCAGCTATGTTAGCGGGGGCAGAGATACGCAGTATTTT.

V gene TRBV20-1 combines with J gene TRBJ2-1; 9 bases map to TRBD2. Germline assignment: CDR1 DFQATT and CDR2 SNEGSKA (reference sequence). V was clipped by 3 bases and J by 6 bases; unmatched bases: 3. This CDR3 has 13 residues. Here the CDR3 reads CSASAGGRNEQFF. The CDR3 DNA follows: TGCAGTGCTAGTGCGGGGGGGCGCAATGAGCAGTTCTTC.

The chain combines TRBV29-1 with TRBJ1-1, with TRBD1 matching 7 bases. V lost 7 bases, J lost 3 bases, and 14 bases stayed unmatched. This CDR3 has 15 residues. The germline gives CDR1 SQVTM, CDR2 ANQGSEA. Here the CDR3 reads CSAPTGVRGDTEAFF. CDR3 DNA: TGCAGCGCGCCAACAGGGGTTAGAGGCGACACTGAAGCTTTCTTT. Complete variable domain (other parts from reference TRBV29-1 and TRBJ1-1): SAVISQKPSRDICQRGTSLTIQCQVDSQVTMMFWYRQQPGQSLTLIATANQGSEATYESGFVIDKFPISRPNLTFSTLTVSNMSPEDSSIYLCSAPTGVRGDTEAFFGQGTRLTVV.

The rearrangement joins TRBV7-2 to TRBJ2-1; 7 bases agree with TRBD2. The CDR3 length is 16 residues. The trim removed 0 bases at V and 5 bases at J, leaving 7 bases unmatched. Germline assignment: CDR1 SGHTA and CDR2 FQGNSA. CDR3 amino acids: CASSLAARGFNNEQFF. The CDR3 DNA reads as TGTGCCAGCAGCTTAGCCGCGCGGGGGTTTAACAATGAGCAGTTCTTC.

The chain has TRBV29-1 and TRBJ2-5; D is perhaps TRBD1 (6 bases). Trimming took off 0 bases at V and 4 bases at J, with 15 bases between the two ends. From germline, CDR1 is SQVTM and CDR2 ANQGSEA. The CDR3 extends over 15 amino acids. In nucleotides, the CDR3 is TGCAGCGTTGAAGATCCGCCAGGGGCTCGAGAGACCCAGTACTTC. Translation gives CSVEDPPGARETQYF.

J is TRBJ1-1 and V is TRBV5-6; D might be TRBD1 (5 bases). Germline-derived CDR1 and CDR2 are SGHDT and YYEEEE. Trimming left V 6 bases short and J 1 base short, with 10 bases between. This CDR3 spans 13 amino acids. The CDR3 sequence is CASTAGPNTEAFF. CDR3 coding DNA: TGTGCCAGCACCGCGGGGCCGAACACTGAAGCTTTCTTT.

The chain uses TRBV7-8 and TRBJ2-3, with D tentatively TRBD1 (5 bases). V lost 5 bases to trimming and J lost 6 bases, with 15 bases between them. Germline V CDR1 and CDR2: SGHVS, FQNEAQ. The CDR3 extends over 14 amino acids. CDR3 nucleotide sequence: TGTGCCAGCAGCCCCTTAATAGGGGCGGATACGCAGTATTTT. This translates into CASSPLIGADTQYF.